These T cell receptor beta chains were read from a single sample in a study of shared clonotypes between healthy human individuals. Only in-frame clones appear in the TCRdb table, and some are missing; sequencing was by immunoSEQ multiplex PCR. The profile shows some 2.1 million clones, 95% of them singletons. The sequencing input was naive CD4+ T cells sorted from blood. The receptor source for this set is a man between 18 and 29 years old in good health. Both conserved end residues are part of each CDR3. D genes are given only for firm matches. Clone size is stated in some rows and not others, as once, few, many or a class when expanded.

d_call: TRBD1
v_call: TRBV4-3
j_call: TRBJ1-4
clone_size: .
cdr3_nt: TGCGCCAGCAGCCAAACTCCGGGACAGGGGGCAACTAATGAAAAACTGTTTTTT
cdr3_aa: CASSQTPGQGATNEKLFF

d_call: .
v_call: TRBV19
j_call: TRBJ1-5
clone_size: .
cdr3_nt: TGTGCCAGTAGTACCGTGAGCGGGGGCGGTCAGCCCCAGCATTTT
cdr3_aa: CASSTVSGGGQPQHF

d_call: .
v_call: TRBV5-3
j_call: TRBJ2-7
clone_size: .
cdr3_nt: TGTGCCAGAAGCGGCCACAGGACTTACGAGCAGTACTTC
cdr3_aa: CARSGHRTYEQYF

d_call: TRBD1
v_call: TRBV7-9
j_call: TRBJ1-2
clone_size: .
cdr3_nt: TGTGCCAGCAGCTTAGTCCAGGGGGCTGGTTCCTATGGCTACACCTTC
cdr3_aa: CASSLVQGAGSYGYTF

d_call: .
v_call: TRBV29-1
j_call: TRBJ2-5
clone_size: .
cdr3_nt: TGCAGCGTTTCCGAGGGGACCGGGGAGACCCAGTACTTC
cdr3_aa: CSVSEGTGETQYF

d_call: .
v_call: TRBV19
j_call: TRBJ1-2
clone_size: .
cdr3_nt: TGTGCCAGTAGCATTAGCTCAGCGAAGGCTAACTATGGCTACACCTTC
cdr3_aa: CASSISSAKANYGYTF

d_call: TRBD1
v_call: TRBV2
j_call: TRBJ2-7
clone_size: .
cdr3_nt: TGTGCCACACACAGGGGGCTTGGCGAGCAGTACTTC
cdr3_aa: CATHRGLGEQYF

d_call: .
v_call: TRBV7-3
j_call: TRBJ1-1
clone_size: .
cdr3_nt: TGTGCCAGCAGCTCCTTTCATGCCGGTGAAGCTTTCTTT
cdr3_aa: CASSSFHAGEAFF

d_call: .
v_call: TRBV7-8
j_call: TRBJ2-5
clone_size: .
cdr3_nt: TGTGCCAGCAGCTTATCGGGGAAAGAGACCCAGTACTTC
cdr3_aa: CASSLSGKETQYF

d_call: .
v_call: TRBV28
j_call: TRBJ2-7
clone_size: .
cdr3_nt: TGTGCCAGCAGTCAACCCGGGACTCACGAGCAGTACTTC
cdr3_aa: CASSQPGTHEQYF

d_call: TRBD1
v_call: TRBV5-1
j_call: TRBJ2-7
clone_size: .
cdr3_nt: TGCGCCAGCACCCAGGGACAGGGCCACGAGCAGTACTTC
cdr3_aa: CASTQGQGHEQYF

d_call: .
v_call: TRBV7-9
j_call: TRBJ2-3
clone_size: .
cdr3_nt: TGTGCCAGCAGCTCGGACTATAATCCGACAGATACGCAGTATTTT
cdr3_aa: CASSSDYNPTDTQYF

d_call: TRBD1
v_call: TRBV5-8
j_call: TRBJ1-3
clone_size: .
cdr3_nt: TGTGCCAGCAGCTTGTGGGACAGGCAGGGGAACACCATATATTTT
cdr3_aa: CASSLWDRQGNTIYF

d_call: .
v_call: TRBV6-1
j_call: TRBJ2-4
clone_size: .
cdr3_nt: TGTGCCAGCAGTGAGGACTACAGGGGAAACATTCAGTACTTC
cdr3_aa: CASSEDYRGNIQYF

d_call: .
v_call: TRBV1
j_call: TRBJ1-6
clone_size: .
cdr3_nt: TGCACCAGCAGCCAAACAACCGGGACAGTCTATAATTCACCCCTCCACTTT
cdr3_aa: CTSSQTTGTVYNSPLHF

d_call: .
v_call: TRBV5-8
j_call: TRBJ2-7
clone_size: .
cdr3_nt: TGTGCCAGCAGCTTCTTCAGAATGGTTACGAACGAGCAGTACTTC
cdr3_aa: CASSFFRMVTNEQYF

d_call: TRBD1
v_call: TRBV7-6
j_call: TRBJ2-2
clone_size: .
cdr3_nt: TGTGCCGGGGCAGACAGGGCGAACACCGGGGAGCTGTTTTTT
cdr3_aa: CAGADRANTGELFF

d_call: TRBD1
v_call: TRBV6-6
j_call: TRBJ2-7
clone_size: .
cdr3_nt: TGTGCCAGCAGTTATCTCCCAGGGGGCACCCAGGAGCAGTACTTC
cdr3_aa: CASSYLPGGTQEQYF

d_call: .
v_call: TRBV19
j_call: TRBJ2-1
clone_size: .
cdr3_nt: TGTGCCAGTAGTATAGGGGACAATGAGCAGTTCTTC
cdr3_aa: CASSIGDNEQFF

d_call: TRBD2
v_call: TRBV7-8
j_call: TRBJ2-5
clone_size: .
cdr3_nt: TGTGCCAGCAGACTAGCGGGGGGCTTGGGACAAGAGACCCAGTACTTC
cdr3_aa: CASRLAGGLGQETQYF

d_call: .
v_call: TRBV6-5
j_call: TRBJ1-2
clone_size: .
cdr3_nt: TGTGCCAGCAGTTCGGACGGAGCTAACTATGGCTACACCTTC
cdr3_aa: CASSSDGANYGYTF

d_call: TRBD1
v_call: TRBV19
j_call: TRBJ1-4
clone_size: .
cdr3_nt: TGTGCCAGCTCAGGGACAGATGAAAAACTGTTTTTT
cdr3_aa: CASSGTDEKLFF

d_call: TRBD1
v_call: TRBV5-4
j_call: TRBJ1-4
clone_size: .
cdr3_nt: TGTGCCAGCAGCTGGGGTACAGGGGCCACTAATGAAAAACTGTTTTTT
cdr3_aa: CASSWGTGATNEKLFF

d_call: .
v_call: TRBV30
j_call: TRBJ1-1
clone_size: .
cdr3_nt: TGTGCCTGGAGTGTGCAGACGAACACTGAAGCTTTCTTT
cdr3_aa: CAWSVQTNTEAFF

d_call: .
v_call: TRBV9
j_call: TRBJ2-5
clone_size: .
cdr3_nt: TGTGCCAGCAGCGATCGACAGGACGGTTTGAGGGAGACCCAGTACTTC
cdr3_aa: CASSDRQDGLRETQYF

d_call: .
v_call: TRBV6-5
j_call: TRBJ2-7
clone_size: .
cdr3_nt: TGTGCCAGCGCGAGGCACCTTGTCGGCGAGCAGTACTTC
cdr3_aa: CASARHLVGEQYF

d_call: .
v_call: TRBV2
j_call: TRBJ2-7
clone_size: .
cdr3_nt: TGTGCCAGCCGGCGCGAGGGGATGTGGGACGAGCAGTACTTC
cdr3_aa: CASRREGMWDEQYF

d_call: TRBD2
v_call: TRBV7-8
j_call: TRBJ2-7
clone_size: once
cdr3_nt: TGTGCCAGCAGCGGAGGACTAGCGGGTAGTTTGGTGCAGTACTTC
cdr3_aa: CASSGGLAGSLVQYF

d_call: .
v_call: TRBV6-6
j_call: TRBJ1-2
clone_size: few
cdr3_nt: TGTGCCAGCAACCAGGGTACCTATGGCTACACCTTC
cdr3_aa: CASNQGTYGYTF

d_call: .
v_call: TRBV6-6
j_call: TRBJ1-3
clone_size: .
cdr3_nt: TGTGCCAGCAGTTACCGCGACAGCGGAAACACCATATATTTT
cdr3_aa: CASSYRDSGNTIYF

d_call: .
v_call: TRBV7-3
j_call: TRBJ2-5
clone_size: .
cdr3_nt: TGTGCCAGCAGCTTTAGCGGCGCCCCCGAGGAGACCCAGTACTTC
cdr3_aa: CASSFSGAPEETQYF

d_call: .
v_call: TRBV4-1
j_call: TRBJ2-3
clone_size: once
cdr3_nt: TGCGCCAGCAGCCAAGATGCAGGGGATCCCACAGATACGCAGTATTTT
cdr3_aa: CASSQDAGDPTDTQYF

d_call: .
v_call: TRBV6-1
j_call: TRBJ1-2
clone_size: .
cdr3_nt: TGTGCCAGCGCACTGGGCCCCTCCTATGGCTACACCTTC
cdr3_aa: CASALGPSYGYTF

d_call: .
v_call: TRBV21-1
j_call: TRBJ1-2
clone_size: .
cdr3_nt: TGTGCCAGCAGCAAAATTGGGGACAGGGGGCCGGACTATGGCTACACCTTC
cdr3_aa: CASSKIGDRGPDYGYTF

d_call: .
v_call: TRBV5-4
j_call: TRBJ2-5
clone_size: once
cdr3_nt: TGTGCCAGCAGCTTACAGAAAGAAGAGACCCAGTACTTC
cdr3_aa: CASSLQKEETQYF

d_call: .
v_call: TRBV7-9
j_call: TRBJ2-5
clone_size: .
cdr3_nt: TGTGCCAGCAGCTTCGGACGGGGAGAAAAAGAGACCCAGTACTTC
cdr3_aa: CASSFGRGEKETQYF